This T cell receptor beta chain was observed in a study of human T cells and chemical hapten exposure. Study summary: Doses of diphenylcyclopropenone went to the patients' scalps weekly throughout the roughly 22-week study.

V was pared by 3 bases and J by 5 bases, with 5 bases of the junction left unmatched. The CDR3 consists of 14 residues. CDR1 SGDLS and CDR2 YYNGEE come from the germline V gene. Within the library, unique molecular identifiers were attached to each individual cDNA molecule. Each CDR3 protein gets one entry after TCRdb re-called the RACE reads with MiXCR. The table has about 90,000 distinct CDR3 sequences, about 10% seen once. The time point here: patch test 1, 2 weeks after DPC sensitization. Treatment reported: therapeutic diphenylcyclopropenone sensitization with weekly scalp DPC. This clonotype was seen more than once but under ten times. The antigen remains undetermined. Study-level points and caveats: Donors' alopecia may make their immune response differ from healthy people's.

The chain employs TRBV9 and TRBJ1-1; 9 bases agree with TRBD1. Sequenced material: whole blood, taken in connection with sensitization to the hapten diphenylcyclopropenone (DPC). This clonotype was sampled from a man aged 40-55 years with alopecia areata. Some clones in this sample may be carry-over from other donors' samples. CDR3 region: CASSAGDRDTEAFF. The CDR3 region has the DNA TGTGCCAGCAGCGCGGGGGACAGGGATACTGAAGCTTTCTTT.